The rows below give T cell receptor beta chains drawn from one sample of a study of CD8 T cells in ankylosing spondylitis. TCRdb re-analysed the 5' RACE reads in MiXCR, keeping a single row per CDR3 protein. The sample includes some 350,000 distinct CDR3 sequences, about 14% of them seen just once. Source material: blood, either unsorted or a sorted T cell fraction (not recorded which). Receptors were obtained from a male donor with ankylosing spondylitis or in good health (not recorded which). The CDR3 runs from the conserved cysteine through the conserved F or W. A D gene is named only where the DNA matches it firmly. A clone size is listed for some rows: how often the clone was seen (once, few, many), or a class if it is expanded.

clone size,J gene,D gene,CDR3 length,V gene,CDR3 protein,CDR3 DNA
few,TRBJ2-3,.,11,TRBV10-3,CAITVADTQYF,TGTGCCATCACCGTGGCAGATACGCAGTATTTT
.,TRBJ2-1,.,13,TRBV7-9,CASSLIEVGEQFF,TGTGCCAGCAGCTTAATCGAAGTGGGAGAGCAGTTCTTC
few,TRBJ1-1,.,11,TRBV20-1,CSARRSTEAFF,TGCAGTGCTAGGCGAAGCACTGAAGCTTTCTTT
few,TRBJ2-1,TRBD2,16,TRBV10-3,CAISDWTSGSGGEQFF,TGTGCCATCAGTGATTGGACTAGCGGGAGCGGCGGTGAGCAGTTCTTC
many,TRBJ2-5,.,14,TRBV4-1,CASSRLLLQETQYF,TGCGCCAGCAGCCGGCTGTTACTCCAAGAGACCCAGTACTTC
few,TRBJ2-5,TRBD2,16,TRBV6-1,CASSPIAGSLQETQYF,TGTGCCAGCAGTCCCATAGCGGGGAGCCTCCAAGAGACCCAGTACTTC
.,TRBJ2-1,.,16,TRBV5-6,CASSLRQIGLGDEQFF,TGTGCCAGCAGCTTGAGGCAGATAGGTTTGGGCGATGAGCAGTTCTTC
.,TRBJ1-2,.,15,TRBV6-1,CASSEAGAGADGYTF,TGTGCCAGCAGTGAAGCTGGGGCAGGGGCGGATGGCTACACCTTC
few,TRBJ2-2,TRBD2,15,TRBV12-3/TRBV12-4,CASTLGLAGTGELFF,TGTGCCAGCACACTGGGACTAGCGGGCACCGGGGAGCTGTTTTTT
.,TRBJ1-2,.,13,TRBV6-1,CASSRGPSGGYTF,TGTGCCAGCAGCCGCGGGCCGTCCGGGGGCTACACCTTC
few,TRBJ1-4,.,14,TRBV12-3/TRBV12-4,CASSLSQGNEKLFF,TGTGCCAGCAGTTTATCGCAGGGAAATGAAAAACTGTTTTTT
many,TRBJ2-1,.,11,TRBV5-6,CASSLGWEQFF,TGTGCCAGCAGCCTCGGCTGGGAGCAGTTCTTC
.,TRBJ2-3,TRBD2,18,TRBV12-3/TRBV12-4,CAISFGLAGGLLTDTQYF,TGTGCCATCAGTTTTGGGCTAGCGGGAGGATTATTGACAGATACGCAGTATTTT
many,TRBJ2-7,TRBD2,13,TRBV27,CASRLAGAHEQYF,TGTGCCAGTCGACTAGCGGGAGCCCACGAGCAGTACTTC
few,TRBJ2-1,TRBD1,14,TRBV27,CASSLDRGMNEQFF,TGTGCCAGCAGTCTGGACAGGGGGATGAATGAGCAGTTCTTC
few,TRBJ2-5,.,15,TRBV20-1,CSARDQNPRGETQYF,TGCAGTGCTAGAGATCAGAACCCCCGAGGGGAGACCCAGTACTTC
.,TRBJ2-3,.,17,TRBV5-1,CASSRPSSGHSTDTQYF,TGCGCCAGCAGCCGCCCCTCATCCGGGCATAGCACAGATACGCAGTATTTT
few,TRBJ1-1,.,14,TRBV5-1,CASSLELLNTEAFF,TGCGCCAGCAGCTTGGAGCTGTTGAACACTGAAGCTTTCTTT
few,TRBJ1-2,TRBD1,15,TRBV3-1,CASSLFQDRGDGYTF,TGTGCCAGCAGCCTTTTTCAGGACAGGGGAGACGGCTACACCTTC
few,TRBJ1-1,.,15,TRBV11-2,CASSLDPGLVTEAFF,TGTGCCAGCAGCTTAGACCCAGGGCTAGTCACTGAAGCTTTCTTT
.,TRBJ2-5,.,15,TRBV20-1,CSAWDLRRSGETQYF,TGCAGTGCTTGGGACCTAAGGAGGTCGGGGGAGACCCAGTACTTC
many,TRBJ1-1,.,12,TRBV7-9,CASSWGGTEAFF,TGTGCCAGCAGCTGGGGGGGCACTGAAGCTTTCTTT
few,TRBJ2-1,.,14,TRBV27,CASSPRYSYNEQFF,TGTGCCAGCAGCCCGAGGTACTCCTACAATGAGCAGTTCTTC
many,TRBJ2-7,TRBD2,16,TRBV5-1,CASSLGRLADTYEQYF,TGCGCCAGCAGCTTGGGGAGACTAGCGGACACCTACGAGCAGTACTTC
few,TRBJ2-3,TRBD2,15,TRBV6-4,CASSTSGKSTDTQYF,TGTGCCAGCAGTACTAGCGGGAAGAGCACAGATACGCAGTATTTT
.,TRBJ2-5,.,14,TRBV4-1,CASSPQSSGETQYF,TGCGCCAGCAGCCCCCAATCTTCAGGGGAGACCCAGTACTTC
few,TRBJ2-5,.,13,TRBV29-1,CSVEYRPGETQYF,TGCAGCGTTGAATACCGCCCAGGGGAGACCCAGTACTTC
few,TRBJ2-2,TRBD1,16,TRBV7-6,CASSLVQGAVTGELFF,TGTGCCAGCAGCTTGGTACAGGGGGCTGTTACCGGGGAGCTGTTTTTT
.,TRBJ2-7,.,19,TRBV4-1,CASSQDHPRRQIRAYEQYF,TGCGCCAGCAGCCAAGATCATCCACGGCGACAGATCCGCGCCTACGAGCAGTACTTC
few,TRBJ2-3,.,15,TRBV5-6,CASSLNLKRTDTQYF,TGTGCCAGCAGCTTGAATCTAAAGAGGACAGATACGCAGTATTTT
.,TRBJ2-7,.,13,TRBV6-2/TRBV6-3,CASTFSGAYEQYF,TGTGCCAGCACCTTTTCCGGGGCCTACGAGCAGTACTTC
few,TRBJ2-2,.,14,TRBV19,CASSIATNTGELFF,TGTGCCAGTAGTATCGCAACGAACACCGGGGAGCTGTTTTTT
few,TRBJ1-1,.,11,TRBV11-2,CASSFTAEAFF,TGTGCCAGCAGCTTTACAGCTGAAGCTTTCTTT
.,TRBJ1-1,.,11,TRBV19,CASYMRGEAFF,TGTGCCAGTTACATGAGGGGAGAAGCTTTCTTT
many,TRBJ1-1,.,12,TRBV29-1,CSVGGSGTEAFF,TGCAGCGTTGGGGGCAGTGGCACTGAAGCTTTCTTT
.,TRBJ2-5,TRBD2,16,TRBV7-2,CASSRQTSTLGETQYF,TGTGCCAGCAGCCGGCAGACTAGCACACTCGGGGAGACCCAGTACTTC
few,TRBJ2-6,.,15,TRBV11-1,CASSFRVTGANVLTF,TGTGCCAGCAGCTTTCGGGTGACTGGGGCCAACGTCCTGACTTTC
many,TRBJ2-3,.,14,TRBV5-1,CASTPTGSTDTQYF,TGCGCCAGCACACCGACAGGTAGCACAGATACGCAGTATTTT
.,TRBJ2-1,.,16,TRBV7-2,CASSSFLGELYNEQFF,TGTGCCAGCAGCTCTTTCCTAGGGGAGCTCTACAATGAGCAGTTCTTC
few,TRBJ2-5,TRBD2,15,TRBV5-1,CASSLLGLAGETQYF,TGCGCCAGCAGCTTGCTTGGACTAGCGGGAGAGACCCAGTACTTC
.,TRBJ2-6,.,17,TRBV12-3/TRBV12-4,CASSAPTGTSGANVLTF,TGTGCCAGCAGTGCCCCGACAGGAACCTCTGGGGCCAACGTCCTGACTTTC
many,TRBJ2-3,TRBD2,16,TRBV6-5,CASSYSGGVHPDTQYF,TGTGCCAGCAGTTACTCGGGAGGGGTGCACCCAGATACGCAGTATTTT
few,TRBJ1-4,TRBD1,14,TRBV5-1,CASSSTGVWEKLFF,TGCGCCAGCAGCTCGACAGGGGTCTGGGAAAAACTGTTTTTT
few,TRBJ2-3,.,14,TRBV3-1,CASREVGAWNTQYF,TGTGCCAGCAGAGAGGTAGGAGCCTGGAATACGCAGTATTTT
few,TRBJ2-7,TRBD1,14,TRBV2,CASSPGTGFYEQYF,TGTGCCAGCAGCCCCGGGACAGGGTTCTACGAGCAGTACTTC
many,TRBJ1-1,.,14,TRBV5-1,CASSLGAPNTEAFF,TGCGCCAGCAGCTTGGGGGCTCCGAACACTGAAGCTTTCTTT
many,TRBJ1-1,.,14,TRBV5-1,CASSLEGLNTEAFF,TGCGCCAGCAGCTTGGAGGGACTGAACACTGAAGCTTTCTTT
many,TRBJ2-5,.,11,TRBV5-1,CASSVQETQYF,TGCGCCAGCAGCGTCCAAGAGACCCAGTACTTC
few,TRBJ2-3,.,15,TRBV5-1,CASSLEAGHTDTQYF,TGCGCCAGCAGCTTGGAAGCAGGGCACACAGATACGCAGTATTTT
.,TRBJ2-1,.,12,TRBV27,CASSLSTGKEFF,TGTGCCAGCAGTTTATCTACGGGGAAAGAGTTCTTC
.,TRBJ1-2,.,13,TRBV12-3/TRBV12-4,CASRGGMHYGYTF,TGTGCCAGCAGGGGGGGAATGCACTATGGCTACACCTTC
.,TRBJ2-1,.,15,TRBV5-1,CASSLASGDSNEQFF,TGCGCCAGCAGCTTGGCCAGTGGGGACTCCAATGAGCAGTTCTTC